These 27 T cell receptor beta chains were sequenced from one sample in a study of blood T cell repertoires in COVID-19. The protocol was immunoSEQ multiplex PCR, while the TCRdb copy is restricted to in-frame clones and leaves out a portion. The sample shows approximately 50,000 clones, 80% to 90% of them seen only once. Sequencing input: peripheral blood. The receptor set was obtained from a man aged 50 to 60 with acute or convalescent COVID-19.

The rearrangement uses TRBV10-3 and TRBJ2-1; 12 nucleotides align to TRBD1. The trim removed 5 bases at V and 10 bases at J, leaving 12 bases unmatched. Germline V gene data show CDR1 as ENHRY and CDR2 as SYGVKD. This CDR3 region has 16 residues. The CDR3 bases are TGTGCCATCAGTAGAACGTGGGGACAGGGGGCGGGAGAGCAGTTCTTC. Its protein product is CAISRTWGQGAGEQFF.

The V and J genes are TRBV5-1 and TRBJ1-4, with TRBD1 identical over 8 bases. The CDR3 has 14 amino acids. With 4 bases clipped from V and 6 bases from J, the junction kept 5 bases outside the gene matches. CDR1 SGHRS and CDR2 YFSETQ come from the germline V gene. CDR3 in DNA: TGCGCCAGCAGCACCGACAGGGGACATGAAAAACTGTTTTTT. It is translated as CASSTDRGHEKLFF.

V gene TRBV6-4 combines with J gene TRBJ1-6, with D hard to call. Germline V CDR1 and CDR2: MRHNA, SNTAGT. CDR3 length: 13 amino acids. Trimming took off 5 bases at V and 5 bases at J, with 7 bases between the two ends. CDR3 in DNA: TGTGCCAGCAGTATTAGTAATAATTCACCCCTCCACTTT. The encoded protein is CASSISNNSPLHF.

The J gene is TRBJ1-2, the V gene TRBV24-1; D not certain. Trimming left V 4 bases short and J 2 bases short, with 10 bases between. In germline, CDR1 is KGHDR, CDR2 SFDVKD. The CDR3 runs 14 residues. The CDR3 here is CATSDLTKNYGYTF. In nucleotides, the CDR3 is TGTGCCACCAGTGACCTTACAAAGAACTATGGCTACACCTTC.

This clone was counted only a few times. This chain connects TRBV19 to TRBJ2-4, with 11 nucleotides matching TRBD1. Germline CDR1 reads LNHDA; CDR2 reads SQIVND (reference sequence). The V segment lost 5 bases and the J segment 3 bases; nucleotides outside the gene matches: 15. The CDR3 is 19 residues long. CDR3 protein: CASSPTGQGASVVKNIQYF. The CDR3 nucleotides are TGTGCCAGTAGTCCCACCGGACAGGGGGCTAGCGTAGTCAAAAACATTCAGTACTTC.

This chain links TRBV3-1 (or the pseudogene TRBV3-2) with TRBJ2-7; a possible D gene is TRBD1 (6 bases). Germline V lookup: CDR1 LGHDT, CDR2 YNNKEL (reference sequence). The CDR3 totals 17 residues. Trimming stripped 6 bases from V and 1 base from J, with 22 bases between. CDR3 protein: CASSPRLTGSASYEQYF. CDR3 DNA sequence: TGTGCCAGCAGTCCACGATTGACAGGTTCCGCGTCCTACGAGCAGTACTTC.

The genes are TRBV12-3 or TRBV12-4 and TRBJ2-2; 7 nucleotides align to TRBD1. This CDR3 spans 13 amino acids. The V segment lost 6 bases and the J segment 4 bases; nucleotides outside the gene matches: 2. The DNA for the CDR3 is TGTGCCAGCAGCGCAGGGGGCACCGGGGAGCTGTTTTTT. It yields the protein CASSAGGTGELFF.

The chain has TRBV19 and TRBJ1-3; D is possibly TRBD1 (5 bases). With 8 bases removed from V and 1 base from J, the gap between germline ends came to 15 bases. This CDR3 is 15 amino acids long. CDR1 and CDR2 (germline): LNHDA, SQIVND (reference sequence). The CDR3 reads CASQGRTLSGNTIYF. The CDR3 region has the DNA TGTGCCAGTCAGGGAAGGACCCTGTCTGGAAACACCATATATTTT.

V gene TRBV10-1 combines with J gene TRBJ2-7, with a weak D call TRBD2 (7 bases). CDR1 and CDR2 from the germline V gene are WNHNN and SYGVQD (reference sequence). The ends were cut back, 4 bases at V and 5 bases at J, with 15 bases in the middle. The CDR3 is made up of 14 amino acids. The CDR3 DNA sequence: TGCGCCAGCAGTGGTACAGGGAGGGTCAACGAGCAGTACTTC. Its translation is CASSGTGRVNEQYF.

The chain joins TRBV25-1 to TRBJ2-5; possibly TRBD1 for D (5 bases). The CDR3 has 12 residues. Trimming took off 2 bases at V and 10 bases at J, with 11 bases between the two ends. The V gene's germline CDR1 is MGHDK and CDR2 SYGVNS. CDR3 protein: CASSEQGVVQYF. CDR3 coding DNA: TGTGCCAGCAGTGAACAGGGTGTAGTCCAGTACTTC.

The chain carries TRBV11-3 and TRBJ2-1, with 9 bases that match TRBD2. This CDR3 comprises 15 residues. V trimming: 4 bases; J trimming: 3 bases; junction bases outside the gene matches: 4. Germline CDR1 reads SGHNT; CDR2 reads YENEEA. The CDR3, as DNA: TGTGCCAGCAGCTCCTTTAGCGGGAGCTACAATGAGCAGTTCTTC. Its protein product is CASSSFSGSYNEQFF.

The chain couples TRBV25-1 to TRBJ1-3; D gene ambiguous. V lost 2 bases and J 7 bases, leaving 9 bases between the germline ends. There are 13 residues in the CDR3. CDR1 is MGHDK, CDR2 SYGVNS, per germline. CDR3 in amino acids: CASSENSGNTIYF. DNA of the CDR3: TGTGCCAGCAGTGAAAATTCGGGGAACACCATATATTTT.

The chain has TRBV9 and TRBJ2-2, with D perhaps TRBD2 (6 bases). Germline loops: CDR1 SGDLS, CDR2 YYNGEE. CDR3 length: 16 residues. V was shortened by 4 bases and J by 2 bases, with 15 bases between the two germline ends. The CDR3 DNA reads TGTGCCAGCAGCACACGGGACTCTCCAAACACCGGGGAGCTGTTTTTT. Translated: CASSTRDSPNTGELFF.

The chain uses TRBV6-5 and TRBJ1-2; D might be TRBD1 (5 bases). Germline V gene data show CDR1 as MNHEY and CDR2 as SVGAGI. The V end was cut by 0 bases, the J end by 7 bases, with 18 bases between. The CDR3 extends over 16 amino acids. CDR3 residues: CASSYSDGRGIGGYTF. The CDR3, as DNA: TGTGCCAGCAGTTACTCGGATGGTCGGGGGATCGGTGGCTACACCTTC.

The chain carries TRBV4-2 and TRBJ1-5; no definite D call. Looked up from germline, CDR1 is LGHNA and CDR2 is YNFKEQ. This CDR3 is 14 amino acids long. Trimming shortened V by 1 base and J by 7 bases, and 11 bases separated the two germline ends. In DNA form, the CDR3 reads TGTGCCAGCAGCCAAGGCACAATTCACCAGCCCCAGCATTTT. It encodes CASSQGTIHQPQHF.

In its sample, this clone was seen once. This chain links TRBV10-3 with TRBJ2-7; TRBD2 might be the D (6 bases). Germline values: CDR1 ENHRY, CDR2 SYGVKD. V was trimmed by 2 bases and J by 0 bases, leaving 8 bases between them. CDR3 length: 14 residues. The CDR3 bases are TGTGCCATCAGTGAGGGACTAAGCTCCTACGAGCAGTACTTC. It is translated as CAISEGLSSYEQYF.

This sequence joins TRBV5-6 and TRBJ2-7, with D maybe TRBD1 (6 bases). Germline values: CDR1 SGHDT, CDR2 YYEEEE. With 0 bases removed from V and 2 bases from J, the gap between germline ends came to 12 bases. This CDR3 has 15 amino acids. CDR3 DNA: TGTGCCAGCAGCTTGGTGTCAGGGGAAACCTACGAGCAGTACTTC. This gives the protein CASSLVSGETYEQYF.

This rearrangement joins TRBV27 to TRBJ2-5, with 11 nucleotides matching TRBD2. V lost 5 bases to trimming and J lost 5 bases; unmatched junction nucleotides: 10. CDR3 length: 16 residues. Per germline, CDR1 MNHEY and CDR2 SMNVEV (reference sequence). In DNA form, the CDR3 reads TGTGCCAGCAGTACCTCTCCGGGACTAGCGGCGGAGACCCAGTACTTC. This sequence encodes CASSTSPGLAAETQYF.

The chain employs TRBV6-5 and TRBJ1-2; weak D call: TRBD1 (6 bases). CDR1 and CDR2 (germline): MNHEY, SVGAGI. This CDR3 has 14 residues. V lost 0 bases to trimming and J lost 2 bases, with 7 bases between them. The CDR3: CASSYSRGNYGYTF. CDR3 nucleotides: TGTGCCAGCAGTTACTCGAGGGGGAACTATGGCTACACCTTC.

The CDR3 nucleotides are TGTGCCAGTAGTTCCCCAGCGGACAGGCGGGGGAACACTGAAGCTTTCTTT. This sequence encodes CASSSPADRRGNTEAFF. The chain recombines TRBV19 with TRBJ1-1; TRBD1 matches 7 bases. J lost 1 base, V lost 5 bases, and 13 bases had no gene match. The CDR3 is made up of 17 amino acids. Germline V CDR1 and CDR2: LNHDA, SQIVND (reference sequence).

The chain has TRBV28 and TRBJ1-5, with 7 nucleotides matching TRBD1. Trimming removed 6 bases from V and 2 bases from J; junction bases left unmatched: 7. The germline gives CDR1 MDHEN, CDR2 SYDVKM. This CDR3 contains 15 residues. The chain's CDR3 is CASRADRAGNQPQHF. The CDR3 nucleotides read TGTGCCAGCAGGGCCGACAGGGCCGGCAATCAGCCCCAGCATTTT.

CDR3 sequence reads: CAISEGSSGSNEQFF. The CDR3 nucleotides read TGTGCCATCAGTGAAGGGTCTAGCGGGAGCAATGAGCAGTTCTTC. The chain carries TRBV10-3 and TRBJ2-1, with 10 bases that match TRBD2. The ends lost 3 bases at V and 6 bases at J; junction bases unmatched: 5. The germline CDR1 and CDR2 sequences are ENHRY and SYGVKD. There are 15 residues in the CDR3.

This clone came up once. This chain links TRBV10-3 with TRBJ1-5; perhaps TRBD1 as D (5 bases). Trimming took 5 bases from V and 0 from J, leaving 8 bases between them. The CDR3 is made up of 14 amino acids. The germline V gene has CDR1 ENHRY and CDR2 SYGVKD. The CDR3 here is CAISTGYSNQPQHF. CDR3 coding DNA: TGTGCCATCAGTACAGGTTATAGCAATCAGCCCCAGCATTTT.

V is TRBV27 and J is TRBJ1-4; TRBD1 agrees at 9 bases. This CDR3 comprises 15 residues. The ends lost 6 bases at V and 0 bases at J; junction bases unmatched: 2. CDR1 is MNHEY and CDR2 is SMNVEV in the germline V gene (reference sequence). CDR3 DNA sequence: TGTGCCAGCAGCTGGACAGGGGCAACTAATGAAAAACTGTTTTTT. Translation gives CASSWTGATNEKLFF.

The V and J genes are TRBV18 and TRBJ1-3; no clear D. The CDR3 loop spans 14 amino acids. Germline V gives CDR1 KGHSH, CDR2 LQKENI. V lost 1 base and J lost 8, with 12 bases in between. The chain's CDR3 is CASSPLQSFDTIYF. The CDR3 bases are TGTGCCAGCTCACCACTTCAGTCTTTCGACACCATATATTTT.

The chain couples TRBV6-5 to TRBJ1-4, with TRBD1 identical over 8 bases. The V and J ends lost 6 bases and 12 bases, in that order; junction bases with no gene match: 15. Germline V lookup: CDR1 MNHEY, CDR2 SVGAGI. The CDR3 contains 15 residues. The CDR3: CASRPSGGRTWELFF. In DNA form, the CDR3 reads TGTGCCAGCAGACCCTCAGGGGGCAGAACTTGGGAACTGTTTTTT.

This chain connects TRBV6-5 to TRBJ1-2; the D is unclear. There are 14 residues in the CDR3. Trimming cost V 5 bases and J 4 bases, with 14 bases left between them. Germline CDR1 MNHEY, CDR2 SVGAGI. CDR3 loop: CASSPIGPVYGYTF. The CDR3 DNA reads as TGTGCCAGCAGTCCAATTGGCCCCGTCTATGGCTACACCTTC.